Given below is one TCR beta chain in context. Antigen: not known. The data were taken from a study of CD8+ T cells in alopecia areata. Extracted RNA was reverse transcribed, and the resulting cDNA served as sequencing template. The data were produced by immunoSEQ multiplex PCR, yet TCRdb's version contains in-frame clones alone and is incomplete. Here the sample spans around 98,000 clones, less than 50% being singletons. Peripheral blood samples and lesional scalp punch biopsies were obtained from alopecia areata patients. Researchers picked out CD4+ and CD8+ T cells from PBMCs by sorting. The germline V and J ends were trimmed by 7 bases and 5 bases, with 12 bases remaining between them. The CDR3 contains 12 residues. Germline-derived CDR1 and CDR2 are GTSNPN and SVGIG (reference sequence). Study-wide results and limits: Scalp specimens additionally yield sequences from normal skin's resident alphabeta T cells. Lesional tissue from the scalp (especially in alopecia totalis/universalis) showed higher clonality than normal scalp.

The receptor's source is a human donor with alopecia areata. Sequenced material: CD4+ T cells sorted from blood. V usage is TRBV30 and J usage is TRBJ2-1; no clear D gene. The CDR3 spells CASSDRHNEQFF. The CDR3 DNA reads as TGTGCCTCGTCGGACCGTCACAATGAGCAGTTCTTC.